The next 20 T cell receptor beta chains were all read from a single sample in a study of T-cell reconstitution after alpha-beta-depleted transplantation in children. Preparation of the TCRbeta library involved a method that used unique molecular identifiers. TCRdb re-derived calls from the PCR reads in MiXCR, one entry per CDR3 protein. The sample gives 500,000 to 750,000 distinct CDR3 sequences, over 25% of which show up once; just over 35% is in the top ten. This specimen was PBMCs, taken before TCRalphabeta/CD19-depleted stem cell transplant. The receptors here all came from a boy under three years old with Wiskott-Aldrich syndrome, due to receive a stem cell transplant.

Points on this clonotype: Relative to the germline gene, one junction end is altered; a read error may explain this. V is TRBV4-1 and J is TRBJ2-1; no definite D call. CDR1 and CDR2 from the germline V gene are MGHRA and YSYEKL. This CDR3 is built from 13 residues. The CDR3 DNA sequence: TGCGCCAGCACCCAAACACATGGGGATGAGCAGTTCTTC. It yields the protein CASTQTHGDEQFF.

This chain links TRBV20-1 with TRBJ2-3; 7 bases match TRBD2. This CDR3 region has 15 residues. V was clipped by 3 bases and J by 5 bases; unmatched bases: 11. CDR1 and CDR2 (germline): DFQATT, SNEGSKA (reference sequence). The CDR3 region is CSARGGAGVGDTQYF. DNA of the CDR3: TGCAGTGCTAGGGGCGGGGCGGGAGTAGGAGATACGCAGTATTTT.

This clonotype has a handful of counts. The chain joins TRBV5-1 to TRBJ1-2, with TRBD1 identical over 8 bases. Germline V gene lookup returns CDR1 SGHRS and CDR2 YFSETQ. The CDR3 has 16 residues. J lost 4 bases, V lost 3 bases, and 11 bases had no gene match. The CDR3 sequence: CASSWWSGTGLYGYTF. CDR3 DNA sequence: TGCGCCAGCAGCTGGTGGTCCGGGACAGGACTCTATGGCTACACCTTC.

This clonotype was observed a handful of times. The CDR3 DNA follows: TGCAGTGCTGGGGGACTAGCGGGAGCCTACAATGAGCAGTTCTTC. It encodes CSAGGLAGAYNEQFF. The chain uses TRBV20-1 and TRBJ2-1; 14 bases line up with TRBD2. This CDR3 contains 15 residues. Losses at the gene ends were 5 bases for V and 2 bases for J; bases not matched to a gene: 2. CDR1 and CDR2 (germline): DFQATT, SNEGSKA (reference sequence).

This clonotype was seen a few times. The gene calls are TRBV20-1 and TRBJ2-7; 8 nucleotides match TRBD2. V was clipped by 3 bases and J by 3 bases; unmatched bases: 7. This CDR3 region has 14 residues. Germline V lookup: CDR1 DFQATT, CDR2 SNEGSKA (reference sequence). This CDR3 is CSASLTGTSYEQYF. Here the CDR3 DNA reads TGCAGTGCTAGTCTTACCGGGACTAGCTACGAGCAGTACTTC.

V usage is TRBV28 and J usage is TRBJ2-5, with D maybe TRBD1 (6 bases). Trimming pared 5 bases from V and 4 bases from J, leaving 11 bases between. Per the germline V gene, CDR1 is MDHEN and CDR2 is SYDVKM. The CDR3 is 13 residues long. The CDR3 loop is CASSRTVVETQYF. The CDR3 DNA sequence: TGTGCCAGCAGTCGGACAGTAGTAGAGACCCAGTACTTC.

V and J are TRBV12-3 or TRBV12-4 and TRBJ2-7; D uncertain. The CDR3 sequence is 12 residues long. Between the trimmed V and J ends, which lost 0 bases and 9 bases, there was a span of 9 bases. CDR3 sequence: CASSLALGWQYF. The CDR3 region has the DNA TGTGCCAGCAGTTTAGCGCTCGGATGGCAGTACTTC.

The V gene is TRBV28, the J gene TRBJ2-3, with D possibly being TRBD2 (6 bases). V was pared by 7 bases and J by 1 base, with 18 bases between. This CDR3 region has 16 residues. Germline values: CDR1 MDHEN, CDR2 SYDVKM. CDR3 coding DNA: TGTGCCAGCACCGTACAACGGGGACTGGGCACAGATACGCAGTATTTT. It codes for CASTVQRGLGTDTQYF.

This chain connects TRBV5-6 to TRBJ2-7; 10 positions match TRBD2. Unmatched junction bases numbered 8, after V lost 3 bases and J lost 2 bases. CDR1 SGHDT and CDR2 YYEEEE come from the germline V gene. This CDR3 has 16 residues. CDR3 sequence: CASSSDGLAAPYEQYF. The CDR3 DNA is TGTGCCAGCAGCTCGGATGGACTAGCGGCCCCCTACGAGCAGTACTTC.

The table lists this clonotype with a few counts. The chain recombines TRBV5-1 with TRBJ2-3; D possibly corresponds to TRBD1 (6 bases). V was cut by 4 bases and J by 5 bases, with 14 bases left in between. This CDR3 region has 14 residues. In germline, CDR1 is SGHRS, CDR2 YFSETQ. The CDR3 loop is CASSVQGWGDTQYF. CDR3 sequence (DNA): TGCGCCAGCAGCGTACAGGGTTGGGGAGATACGCAGTATTTT.

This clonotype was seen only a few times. The CDR3 bases are TGCGCCAGCAGCCCCGGGACAGGGGTGTGGAACACTGAAGCTTTCTTT. Translation gives CASSPGTGVWNTEAFF. This chain connects TRBV5-1 to TRBJ1-1, with 10 positions matching TRBD1. The J segment lost 1 base and the V segment lost 4 bases, leaving 7 bases of the junction unmatched. The CDR3 is made up of 16 amino acids. CDR1 and CDR2 (germline): SGHRS, YFSETQ.

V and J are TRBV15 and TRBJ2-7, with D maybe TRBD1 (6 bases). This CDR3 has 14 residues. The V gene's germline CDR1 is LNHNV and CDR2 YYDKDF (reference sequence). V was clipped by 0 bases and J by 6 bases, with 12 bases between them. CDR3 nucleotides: TGTGCCACCAGCAGAGATTGGGTCAGGGGCGAGCAGTACTTC. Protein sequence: CATSRDWVRGEQYF.

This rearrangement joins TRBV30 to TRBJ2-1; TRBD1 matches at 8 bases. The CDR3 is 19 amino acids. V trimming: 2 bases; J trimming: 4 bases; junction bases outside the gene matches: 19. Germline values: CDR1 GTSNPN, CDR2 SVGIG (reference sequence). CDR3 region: CAWSTGQGIVRVGYNEQFF. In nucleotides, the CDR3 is TGTGCCTGGAGTACCGGACAGGGAATCGTAAGGGTGGGATACAATGAGCAGTTCTTC.

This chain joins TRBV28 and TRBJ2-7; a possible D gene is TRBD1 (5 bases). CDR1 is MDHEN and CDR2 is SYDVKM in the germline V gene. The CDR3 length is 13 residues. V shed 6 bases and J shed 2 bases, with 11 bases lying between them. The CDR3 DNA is TGTGCCAGCAGCAACGACAGTCCCTACGAGCAGTACTTC. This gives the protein CASSNDSPYEQYF.

CDR3 DNA sequence: TGTGCCAGCAGTTTATACCCCTCTGACTCCTACAATGAGCAGTTCTTC. Its translation: CASSLYPSDSYNEQFF. This chain connects TRBV27 to TRBJ2-1; D gene unclear. The germline gives CDR1 MNHEY, CDR2 SMNVEV (reference sequence). The CDR3 extends over 16 amino acids. V lost 1 base to trimming and J lost 0 bases, with 10 bases between them.

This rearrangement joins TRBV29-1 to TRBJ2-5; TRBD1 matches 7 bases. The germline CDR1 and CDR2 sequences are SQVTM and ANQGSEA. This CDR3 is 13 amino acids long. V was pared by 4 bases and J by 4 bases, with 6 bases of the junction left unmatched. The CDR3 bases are TGCAGCGTTGTCAAAGGGGGCATAGAGACCCAGTACTTC. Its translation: CSVVKGGIETQYF.

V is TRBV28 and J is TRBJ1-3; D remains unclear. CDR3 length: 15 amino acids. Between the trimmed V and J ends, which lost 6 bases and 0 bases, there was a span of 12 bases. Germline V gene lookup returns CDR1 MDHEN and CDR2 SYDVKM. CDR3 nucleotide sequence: TGTGCCAGCAGGCAGAGGTTTCTCTCTGGAAACACCATATATTTT. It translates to CASRQRFLSGNTIYF.

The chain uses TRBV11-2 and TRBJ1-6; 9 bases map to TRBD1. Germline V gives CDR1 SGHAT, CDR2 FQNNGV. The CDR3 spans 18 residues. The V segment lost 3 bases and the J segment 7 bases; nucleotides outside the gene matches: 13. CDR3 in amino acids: CASSFRGLGQGYNSPLHF. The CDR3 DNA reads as TGTGCCAGCAGCTTCCGGGGGCTAGGACAGGGGTACAATTCACCCCTCCACTTT.

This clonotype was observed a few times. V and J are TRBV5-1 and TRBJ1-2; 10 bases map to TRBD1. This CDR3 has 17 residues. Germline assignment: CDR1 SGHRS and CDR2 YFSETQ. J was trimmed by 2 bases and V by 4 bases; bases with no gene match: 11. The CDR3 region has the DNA TGCGCCAGCAGCCAAATAAGAGGGACAGGGGAGAACTATGGCTACACCTTC. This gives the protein CASSQIRGTGENYGYTF.

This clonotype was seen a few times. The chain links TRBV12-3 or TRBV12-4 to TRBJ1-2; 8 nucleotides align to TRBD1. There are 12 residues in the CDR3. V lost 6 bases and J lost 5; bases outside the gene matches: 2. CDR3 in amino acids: CASSWTGYGYTF. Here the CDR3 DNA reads TGTGCCAGCAGCTGGACAGGGTATGGCTACACCTTC.